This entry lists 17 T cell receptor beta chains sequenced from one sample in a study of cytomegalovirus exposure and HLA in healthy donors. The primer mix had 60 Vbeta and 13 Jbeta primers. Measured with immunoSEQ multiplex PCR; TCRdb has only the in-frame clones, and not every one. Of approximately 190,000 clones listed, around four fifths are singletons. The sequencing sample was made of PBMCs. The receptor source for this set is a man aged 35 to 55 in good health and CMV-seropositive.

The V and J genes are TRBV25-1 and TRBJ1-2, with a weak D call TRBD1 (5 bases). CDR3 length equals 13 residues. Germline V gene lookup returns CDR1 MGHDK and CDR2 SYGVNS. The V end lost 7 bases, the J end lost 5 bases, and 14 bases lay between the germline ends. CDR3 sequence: CASTPGGAYGYTF. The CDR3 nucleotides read TGTGCCAGCACCCCGGGAGGGGCGTATGGCTACACCTTC.

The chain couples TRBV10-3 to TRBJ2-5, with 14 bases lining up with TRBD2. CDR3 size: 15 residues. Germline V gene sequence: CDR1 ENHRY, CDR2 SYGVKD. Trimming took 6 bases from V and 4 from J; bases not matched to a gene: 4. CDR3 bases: TGTGCCATCAGGGGGACTAGCGGGAGTCTAGAGACCCAGTACTTC. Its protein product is CAIRGTSGSLETQYF.

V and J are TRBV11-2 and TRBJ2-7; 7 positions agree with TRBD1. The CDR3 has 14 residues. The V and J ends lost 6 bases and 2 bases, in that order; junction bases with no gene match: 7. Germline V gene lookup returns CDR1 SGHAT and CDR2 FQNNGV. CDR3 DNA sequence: TGTGCCAGCAGAGTCCGGGACAGTCCCTACGAGCAGTACTTC. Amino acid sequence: CASRVRDSPYEQYF.

The CDR3 DNA reads as TGTGCCAGCAGCCTAAACCGAAACACCATATATTTT. This codes for CASSLNRNTIYF. The V call is TRBV11-2, the J call TRBJ1-3, with unresolved D. V gave up 5 bases and J gave up 5 bases, with 7 bases separating them. Germline assignment: CDR1 SGHAT and CDR2 FQNNGV. The CDR3 contains 12 residues.

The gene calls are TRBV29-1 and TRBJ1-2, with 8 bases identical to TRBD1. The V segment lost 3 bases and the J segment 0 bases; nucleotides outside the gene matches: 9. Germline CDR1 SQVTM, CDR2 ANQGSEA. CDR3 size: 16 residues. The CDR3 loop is CSVDARDRTANYGYTF. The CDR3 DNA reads TGCAGCGTTGACGCCCGGGACAGGACGGCTAACTATGGCTACACCTTC.

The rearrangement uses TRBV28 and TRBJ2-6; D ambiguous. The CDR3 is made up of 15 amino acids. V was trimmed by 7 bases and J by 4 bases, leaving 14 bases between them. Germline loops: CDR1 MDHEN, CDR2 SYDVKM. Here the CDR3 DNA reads TGTGCCAGCACAAACCCAGGAACCGGGGCCAACGTCCTGACTTTC. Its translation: CASTNPGTGANVLTF.

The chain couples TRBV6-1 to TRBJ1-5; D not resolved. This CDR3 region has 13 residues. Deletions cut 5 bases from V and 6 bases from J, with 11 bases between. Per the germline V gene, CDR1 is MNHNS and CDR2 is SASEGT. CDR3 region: CASSTAVGQPQHF. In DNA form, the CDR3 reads TGTGCCAGCAGTACTGCGGTGGGTCAGCCCCAGCATTTT.

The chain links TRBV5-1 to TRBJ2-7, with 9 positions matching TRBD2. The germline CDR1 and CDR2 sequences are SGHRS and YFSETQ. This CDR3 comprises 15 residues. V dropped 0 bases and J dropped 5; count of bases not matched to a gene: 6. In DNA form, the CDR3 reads TGCGCCAGCAGCTTGGAGCCGGCGGGAGGGGACGAGCAGTACTTC. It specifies CASSLEPAGGDEQYF.

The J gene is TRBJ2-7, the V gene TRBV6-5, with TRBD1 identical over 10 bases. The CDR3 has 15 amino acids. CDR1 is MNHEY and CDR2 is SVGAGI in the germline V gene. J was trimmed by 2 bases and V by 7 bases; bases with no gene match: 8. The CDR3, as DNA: TGTGCCAGCACCCTCGAAGGGACAGGGGCCTACGAGCAGTACTTC. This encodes CASTLEGTGAYEQYF.

Here the CDR3 reads CASSALRARKQFF. In nucleotides, the CDR3 is TGTGCCAGCAGTGCCTTGAGGGCCCGGAAGCAGTTCTTC. V is TRBV2 and J is TRBJ2-1; the D gene is possibly TRBD2 (5 bases). Germline V gene sequence: CDR1 SNHLY, CDR2 FYNNEI. Deletions cut 4 bases from V and 11 bases from J, with 15 bases between. CDR3 length equals 13 residues.

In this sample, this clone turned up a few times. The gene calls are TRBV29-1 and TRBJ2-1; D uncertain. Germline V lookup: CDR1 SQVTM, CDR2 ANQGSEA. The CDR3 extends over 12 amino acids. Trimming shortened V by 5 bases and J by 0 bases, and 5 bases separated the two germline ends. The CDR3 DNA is TGCAGCGTTAAGAGCTCCTACAATGAGCAGTTCTTC. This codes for CSVKSSYNEQFF.

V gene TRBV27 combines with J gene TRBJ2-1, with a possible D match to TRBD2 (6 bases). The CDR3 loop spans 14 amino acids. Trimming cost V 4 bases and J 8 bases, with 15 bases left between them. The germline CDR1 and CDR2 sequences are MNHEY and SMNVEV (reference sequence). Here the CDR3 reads CASSSSDYFHEQFF. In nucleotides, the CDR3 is TGTGCCAGCAGTTCATCGGACTATTTCCATGAGCAGTTCTTC.

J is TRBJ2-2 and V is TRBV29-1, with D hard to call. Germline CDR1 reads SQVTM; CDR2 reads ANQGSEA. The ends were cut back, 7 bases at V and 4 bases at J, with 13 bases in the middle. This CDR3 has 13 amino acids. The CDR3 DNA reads TGCAGCGCCAAACTCGTTGGCACCGGGGAGCTGTTTTTT. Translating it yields CSAKLVGTGELFF.

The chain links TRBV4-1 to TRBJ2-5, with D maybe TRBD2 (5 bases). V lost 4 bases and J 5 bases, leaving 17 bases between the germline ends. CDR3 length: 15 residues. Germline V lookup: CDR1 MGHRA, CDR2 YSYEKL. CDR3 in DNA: TGCGCCAGCAGCCCAAGTAGTCTAGGACTTGAGACCCAGTACTTC. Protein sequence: CASSPSSLGLETQYF.

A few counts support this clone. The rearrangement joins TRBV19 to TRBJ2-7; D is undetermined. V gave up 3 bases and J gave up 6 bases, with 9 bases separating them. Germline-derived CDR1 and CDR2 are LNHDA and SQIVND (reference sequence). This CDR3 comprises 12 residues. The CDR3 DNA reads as TGTGCCAGTAGTATGCGTGATAGCGAGCAGTACTTC. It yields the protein CASSMRDSEQYF. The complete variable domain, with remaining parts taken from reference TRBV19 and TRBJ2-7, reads DGGITQSPKYLFRKEGQNVTLSCEQNLNHDAMYWYRQDPGQGLRLIYYSQIVNDFQKGDIAEGYSVSREKKESFPLTVTSAQKNPTAFYLCASSMRDSEQYFGPGTRLTVT.

CDR3 residues: CASSLGAADPNTEAFF. CDR3 nucleotide sequence: TGTGCCAGCAGCTTAGGGGCAGCAGATCCGAACACTGAAGCTTTCTTT. The rearrangement links TRBV7-9 to TRBJ1-1; D gene ambiguous. The CDR3 spans 16 residues. The germline gives CDR1 SEHNR, CDR2 FQNEAQ (reference sequence). The V end was cut by 1 base, the J end by 1 base, with 13 bases between.

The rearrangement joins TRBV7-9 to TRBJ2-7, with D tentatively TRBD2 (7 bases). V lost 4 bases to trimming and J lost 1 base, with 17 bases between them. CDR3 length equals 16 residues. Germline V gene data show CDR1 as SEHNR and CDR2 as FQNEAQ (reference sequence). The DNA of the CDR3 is TGTGCCAGCAGCTCCCTCGGGGGAGGGACATCCTACGAGCAGTACTTC. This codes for CASSSLGGGTSYEQYF. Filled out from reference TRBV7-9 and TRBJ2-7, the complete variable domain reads DTGVSQNPRHKITKRGQNVTFRCDPISEHNRLYWYRQTLGQGPEFLTYFQNEAQLEKSRLLSDRFSAERPKGSFSTLEIQRTEQGDSAMYLCASSSLGGGTSYEQYFGPGTRLTVT.